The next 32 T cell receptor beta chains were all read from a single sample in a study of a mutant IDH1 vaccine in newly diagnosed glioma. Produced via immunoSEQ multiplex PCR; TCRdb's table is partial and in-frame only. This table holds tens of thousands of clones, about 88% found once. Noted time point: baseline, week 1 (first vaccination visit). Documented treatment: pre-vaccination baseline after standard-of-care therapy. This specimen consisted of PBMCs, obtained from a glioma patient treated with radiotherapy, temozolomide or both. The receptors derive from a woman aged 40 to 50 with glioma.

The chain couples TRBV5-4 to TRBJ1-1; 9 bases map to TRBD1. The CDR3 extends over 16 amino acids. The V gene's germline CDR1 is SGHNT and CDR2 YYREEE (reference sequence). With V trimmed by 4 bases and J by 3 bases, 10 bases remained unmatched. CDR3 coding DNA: TGTGCCAGCAGCCCGACGACAGGGGGTGATGACACTGAAGCTTTCTTT. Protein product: CASSPTTGGDDTEAFF.

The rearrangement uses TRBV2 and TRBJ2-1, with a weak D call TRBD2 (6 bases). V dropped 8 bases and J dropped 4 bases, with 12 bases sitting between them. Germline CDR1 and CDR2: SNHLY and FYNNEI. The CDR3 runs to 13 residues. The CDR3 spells CASGEVRYNEQFF. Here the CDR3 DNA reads TGTGCCAGCGGGGAGGTGCGTTACAATGAGCAGTTCTTC. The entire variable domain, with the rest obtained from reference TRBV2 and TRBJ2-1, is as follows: EPEVTQTPSHQVTQMGQEVILRCVPISNHLYFYWYRQILGQKVEFLVSFYNNEISEKSEIFDDQFSVERPDGSNFTLKIRSTKLEDSAMYFCASGEVRYNEQFFGPGTRLTVL.

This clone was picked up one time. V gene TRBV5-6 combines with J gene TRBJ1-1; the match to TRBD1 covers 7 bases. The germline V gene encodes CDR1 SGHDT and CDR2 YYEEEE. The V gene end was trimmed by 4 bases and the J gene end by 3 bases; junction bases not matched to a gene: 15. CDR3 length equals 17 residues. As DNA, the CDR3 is TGTGCCAGCAGCCTTACCCTCAGGGGGATTAGGGACACTGAAGCTTTCTTT. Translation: CASSLTLRGIRDTEAFF.

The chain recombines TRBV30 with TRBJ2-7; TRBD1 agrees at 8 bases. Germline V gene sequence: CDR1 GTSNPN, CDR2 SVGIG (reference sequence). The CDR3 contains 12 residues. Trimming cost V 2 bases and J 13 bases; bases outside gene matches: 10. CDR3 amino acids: CAWSRDRPTPYF. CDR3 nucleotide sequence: TGTGCCTGGAGTAGGGACAGGCCCACACCCTACTTC.

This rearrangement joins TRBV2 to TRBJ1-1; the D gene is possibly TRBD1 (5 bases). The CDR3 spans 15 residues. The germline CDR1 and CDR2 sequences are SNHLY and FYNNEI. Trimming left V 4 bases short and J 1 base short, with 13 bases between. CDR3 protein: CASSVRGPPNTEAFF. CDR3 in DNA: TGTGCCAGCAGTGTGAGGGGACCCCCGAACACTGAAGCTTTCTTT.

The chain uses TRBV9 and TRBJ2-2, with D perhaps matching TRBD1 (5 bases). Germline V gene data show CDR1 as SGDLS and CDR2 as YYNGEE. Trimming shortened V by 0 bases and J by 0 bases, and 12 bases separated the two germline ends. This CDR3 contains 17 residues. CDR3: CASSVAQTETNTGELFF. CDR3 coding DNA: TGTGCCAGCAGCGTAGCACAGACAGAGACGAACACCGGGGAGCTGTTTTTT.

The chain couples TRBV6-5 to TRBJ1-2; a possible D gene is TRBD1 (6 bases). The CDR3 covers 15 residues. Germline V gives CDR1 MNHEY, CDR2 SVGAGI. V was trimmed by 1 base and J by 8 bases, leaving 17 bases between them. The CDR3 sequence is CASSYLAGGQSGYTF. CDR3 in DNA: TGTGCCAGCAGTTACTTGGCCGGGGGCCAGTCGGGCTACACCTTC.

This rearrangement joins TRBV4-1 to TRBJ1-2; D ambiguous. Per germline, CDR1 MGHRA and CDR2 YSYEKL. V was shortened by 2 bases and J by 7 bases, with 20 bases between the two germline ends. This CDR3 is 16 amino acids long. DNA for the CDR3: TGCGCCAGCAGCCAACCCTGGACGGGTAACTATGGTGGCTACACCTTC. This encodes CASSQPWTGNYGGYTF.

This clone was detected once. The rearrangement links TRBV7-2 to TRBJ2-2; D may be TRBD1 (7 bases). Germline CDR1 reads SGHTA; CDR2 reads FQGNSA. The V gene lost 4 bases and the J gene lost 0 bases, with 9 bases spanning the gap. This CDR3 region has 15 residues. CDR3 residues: CASSSRGANTGELFF. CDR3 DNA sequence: TGTGCCAGCAGCTCCAGGGGGGCGAACACCGGGGAGCTGTTTTTT.

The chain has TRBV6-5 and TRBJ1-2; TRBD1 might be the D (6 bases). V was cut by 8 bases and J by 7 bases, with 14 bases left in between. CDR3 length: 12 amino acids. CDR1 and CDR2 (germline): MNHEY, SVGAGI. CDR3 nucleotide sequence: TGTGCCAGCCTTTCCACGGGGGCTGGCTACACCTTC. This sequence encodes CASLSTGAGYTF.

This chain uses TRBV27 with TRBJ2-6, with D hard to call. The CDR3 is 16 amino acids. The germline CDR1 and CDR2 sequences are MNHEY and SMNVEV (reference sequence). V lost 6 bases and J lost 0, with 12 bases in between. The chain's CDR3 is CASSPRTVSGANVLTF. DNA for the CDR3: TGTGCCAGCAGCCCTAGGACGGTCTCTGGGGCCAACGTCCTGACTTTC.

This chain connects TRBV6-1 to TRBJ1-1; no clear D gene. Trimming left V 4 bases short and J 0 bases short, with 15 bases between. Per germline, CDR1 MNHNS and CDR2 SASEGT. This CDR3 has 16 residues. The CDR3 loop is CASSGDPGRLNTEAFF. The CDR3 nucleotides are TGTGCCAGCAGTGGAGACCCCGGGAGACTGAACACTGAAGCTTTCTTT.

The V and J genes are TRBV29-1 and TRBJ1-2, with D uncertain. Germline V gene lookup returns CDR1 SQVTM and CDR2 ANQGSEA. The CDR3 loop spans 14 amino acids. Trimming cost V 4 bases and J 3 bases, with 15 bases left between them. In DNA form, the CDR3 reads TGCAGCGTTGTTTCAACTCATCCTGACTATGGCTACACCTTC. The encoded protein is CSVVSTHPDYGYTF.

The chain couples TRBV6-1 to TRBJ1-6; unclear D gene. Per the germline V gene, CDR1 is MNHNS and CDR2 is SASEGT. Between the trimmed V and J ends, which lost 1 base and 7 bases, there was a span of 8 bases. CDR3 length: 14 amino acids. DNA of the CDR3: TGTGCCAGCAGTGAAGATATCCGAAATTCACCCCTCCACTTT. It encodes CASSEDIRNSPLHF.

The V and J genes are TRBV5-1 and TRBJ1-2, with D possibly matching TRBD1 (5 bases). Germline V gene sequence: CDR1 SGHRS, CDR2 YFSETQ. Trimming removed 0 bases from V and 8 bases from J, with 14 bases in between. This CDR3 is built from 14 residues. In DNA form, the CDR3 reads TGCGCCAGCAGCTTGGAACCAGGGAATTGGGGCTACACCTTC. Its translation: CASSLEPGNWGYTF. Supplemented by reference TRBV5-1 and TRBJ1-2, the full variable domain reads KAGVTQTPRYLIKTRGQQVTLSCSPISGHRSVSWYQQTPGQGLQFLFEYFSETQRNKGNFPGRFSGRQFSNSRSEMNVSTLELGDSALYLCASSLEPGNWGYTFGSGTRLTVV.

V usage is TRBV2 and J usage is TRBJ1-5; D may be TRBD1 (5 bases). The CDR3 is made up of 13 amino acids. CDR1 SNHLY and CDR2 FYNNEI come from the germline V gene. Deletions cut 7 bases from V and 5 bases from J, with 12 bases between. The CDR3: CASTRERDQPQHF. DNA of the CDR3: TGTGCCAGCACCAGGGAAAGGGATCAGCCCCAGCATTTT.

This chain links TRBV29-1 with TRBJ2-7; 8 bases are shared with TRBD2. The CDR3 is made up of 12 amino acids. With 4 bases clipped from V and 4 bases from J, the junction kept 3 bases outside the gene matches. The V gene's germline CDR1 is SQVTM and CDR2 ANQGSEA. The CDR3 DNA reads TGCAGCGTTGTGGCGGGAGGATACGAGCAGTACTTC. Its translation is CSVVAGGYEQYF.

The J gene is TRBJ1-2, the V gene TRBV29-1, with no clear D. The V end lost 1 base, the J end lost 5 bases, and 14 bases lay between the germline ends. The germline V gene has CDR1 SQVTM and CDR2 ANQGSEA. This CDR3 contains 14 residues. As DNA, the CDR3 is TGCAGCGTTGAAGGAGGGAGGCTCGGATATGGCTACACCTTC. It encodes CSVEGGRLGYGYTF.

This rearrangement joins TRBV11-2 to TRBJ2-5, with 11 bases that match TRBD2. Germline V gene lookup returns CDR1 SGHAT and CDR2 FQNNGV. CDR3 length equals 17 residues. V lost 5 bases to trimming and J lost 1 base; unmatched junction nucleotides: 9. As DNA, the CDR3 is TGTGCCAGCAGCCCTACGCGACTAGCGGGGACCCAAGAGACCCAGTACTTC. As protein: CASSPTRLAGTQETQYF.

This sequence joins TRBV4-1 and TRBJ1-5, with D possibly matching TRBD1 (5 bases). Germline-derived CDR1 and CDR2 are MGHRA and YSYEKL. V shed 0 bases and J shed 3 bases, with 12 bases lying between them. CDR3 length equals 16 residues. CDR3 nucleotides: TGCGCCAGCAGCCAAGACGGGGGACGGATCAATCAGCCCCAGCATTTT. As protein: CASSQDGGRINQPQHF.

This CDR3 reads CASSPATFSYNEQFF. In DNA, the CDR3 is TGTGCCAGCAGCCCGGCGACTTTTTCCTACAATGAGCAGTTCTTC. This chain links TRBV9 with TRBJ2-1; D gene uncertain. Germline V CDR1 and CDR2: SGDLS, YYNGEE. CDR3 size: 15 residues. V dropped 4 bases and J dropped 1 base, with 12 bases sitting between them.

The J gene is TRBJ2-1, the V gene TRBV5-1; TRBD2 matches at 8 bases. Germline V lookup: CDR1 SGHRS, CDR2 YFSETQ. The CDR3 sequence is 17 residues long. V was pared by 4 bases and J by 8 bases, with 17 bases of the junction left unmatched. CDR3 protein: CASSKRTSFGIIDEQFF. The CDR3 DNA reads TGCGCCAGCAGCAAACGGACTAGCTTTGGGATAATTGATGAGCAGTTCTTC.

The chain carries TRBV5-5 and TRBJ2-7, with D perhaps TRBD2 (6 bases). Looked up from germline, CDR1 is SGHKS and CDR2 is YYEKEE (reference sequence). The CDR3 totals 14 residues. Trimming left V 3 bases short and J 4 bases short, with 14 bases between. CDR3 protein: CASSSFAGLYEQYF. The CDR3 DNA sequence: TGTGCCAGCAGCTCGTTCGCGGGGCTTTACGAGCAGTACTTC.

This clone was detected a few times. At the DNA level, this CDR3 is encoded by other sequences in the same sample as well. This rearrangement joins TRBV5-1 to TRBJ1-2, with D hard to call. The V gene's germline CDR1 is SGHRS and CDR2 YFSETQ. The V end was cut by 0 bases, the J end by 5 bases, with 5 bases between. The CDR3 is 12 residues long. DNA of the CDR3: TGCGCCAGCAGCTTGGAAGGGTATGGCTACACCTTC. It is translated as CASSLEGYGYTF.

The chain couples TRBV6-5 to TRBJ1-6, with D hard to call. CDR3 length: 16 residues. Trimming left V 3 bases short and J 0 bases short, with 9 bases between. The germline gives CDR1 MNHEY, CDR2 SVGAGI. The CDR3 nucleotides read TGTGCCAGCAGTTATTCTCTAAGCTCCTATAATTCACCCCTCCACTTT. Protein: CASSYSLSSYNSPLHF.

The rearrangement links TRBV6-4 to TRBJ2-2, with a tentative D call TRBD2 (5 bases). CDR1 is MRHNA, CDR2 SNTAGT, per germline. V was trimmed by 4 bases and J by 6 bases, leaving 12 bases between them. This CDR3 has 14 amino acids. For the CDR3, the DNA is TGTGCCAGCAGTGGAAGCCAGGAGGCCGGGGAGCTGTTTTTT. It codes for CASSGSQEAGELFF.

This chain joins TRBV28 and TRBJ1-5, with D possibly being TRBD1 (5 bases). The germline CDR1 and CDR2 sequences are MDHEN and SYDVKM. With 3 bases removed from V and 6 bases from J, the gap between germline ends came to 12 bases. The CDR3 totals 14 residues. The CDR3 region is CASSLGLLAQPQHF. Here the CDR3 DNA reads TGTGCCAGCAGTTTGGGACTTCTAGCTCAGCCCCAGCATTTT.

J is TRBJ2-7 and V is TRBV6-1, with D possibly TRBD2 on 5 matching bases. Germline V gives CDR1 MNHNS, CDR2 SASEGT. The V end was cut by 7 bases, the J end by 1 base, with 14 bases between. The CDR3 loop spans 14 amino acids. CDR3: CASTRSEGSYEQYF. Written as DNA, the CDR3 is TGTGCCAGCACCCGAAGCGAGGGATCCTACGAGCAGTACTTC.

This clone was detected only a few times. The CDR3 sequence: CASSQQREKLFF. CDR3 coding DNA: TGTGCCAGCAGCCAACAGCGTGAAAAACTGTTTTTT. The chain combines TRBV4-2 with TRBJ1-4, with D unclear. V gave up 2 bases and J gave up 7 bases, with 5 bases separating them. CDR1 and CDR2 (germline): LGHNA, YNFKEQ. The CDR3 runs 12 residues.

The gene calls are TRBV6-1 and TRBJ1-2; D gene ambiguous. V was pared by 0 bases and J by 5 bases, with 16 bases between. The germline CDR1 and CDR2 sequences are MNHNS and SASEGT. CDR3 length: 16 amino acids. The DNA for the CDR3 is TGTGCCAGCAGTGAAGCGCTTGTAGCTGCCCTTTATGGCTACACCTTC. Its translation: CASSEALVAALYGYTF.

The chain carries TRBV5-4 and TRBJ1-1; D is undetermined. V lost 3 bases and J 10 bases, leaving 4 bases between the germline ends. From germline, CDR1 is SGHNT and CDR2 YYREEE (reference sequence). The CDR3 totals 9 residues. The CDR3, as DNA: TGTGCCAGCAGCTCCCGAGCTTTCTTT. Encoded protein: CASSSRAFF. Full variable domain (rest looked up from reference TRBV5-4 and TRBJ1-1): ETGVTQSPTHLIKTRGQQVTLRCSSQSGHNTVSWYQQALGQGPQFIFQYYREEENGRGNFPPRFSGLQFPNYSSELNVNALELDDSALYLCASSSRAFFGQGTRLTVV.

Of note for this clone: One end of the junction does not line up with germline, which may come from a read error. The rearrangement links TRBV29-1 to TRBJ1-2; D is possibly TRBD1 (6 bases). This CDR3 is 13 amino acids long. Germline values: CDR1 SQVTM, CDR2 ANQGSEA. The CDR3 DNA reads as TGCAGCGTTAAAGAGGGGGGTAACTATGGCTACACCTTC. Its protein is CSVKEGGNYGYTF.